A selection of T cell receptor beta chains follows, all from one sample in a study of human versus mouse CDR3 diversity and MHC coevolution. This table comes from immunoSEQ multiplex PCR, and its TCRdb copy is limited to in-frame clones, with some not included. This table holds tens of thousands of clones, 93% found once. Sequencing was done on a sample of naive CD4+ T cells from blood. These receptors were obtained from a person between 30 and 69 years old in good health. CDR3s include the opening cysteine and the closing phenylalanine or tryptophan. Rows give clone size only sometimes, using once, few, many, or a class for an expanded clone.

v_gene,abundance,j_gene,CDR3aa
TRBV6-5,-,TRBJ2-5,CASSQTGGRETQYF
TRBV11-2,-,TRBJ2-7,CASSLDRGYEQYF
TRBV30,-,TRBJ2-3,CACLRGSGRAVKQYF
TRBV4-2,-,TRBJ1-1,CASSRSDRAVTEAFF
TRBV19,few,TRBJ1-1,CASSGGQGASEAFF
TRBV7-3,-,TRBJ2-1,CASSLAMKVGDFQNEQFF
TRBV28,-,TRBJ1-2,CASEPGQGGGYTF
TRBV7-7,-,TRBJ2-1,CASSSRGLTYNEQFF
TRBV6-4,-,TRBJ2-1,CASSLYPASGGGPYNEQFF
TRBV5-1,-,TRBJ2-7,CASSLNALPFPYEQYF
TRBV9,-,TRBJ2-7,CASSNLVSGEQYF
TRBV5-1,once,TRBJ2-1,CASSPGQGLNEQFF
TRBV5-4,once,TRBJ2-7,CASSLGGAQGAFEQYF
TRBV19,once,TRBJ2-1,CASSTSSGRAYEQFF
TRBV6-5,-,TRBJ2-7,CASQSRSGGEQYF
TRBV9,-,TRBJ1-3,CASSPTPGGLLSGNTIYF
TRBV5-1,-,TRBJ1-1,CASSLQGNTEAFF
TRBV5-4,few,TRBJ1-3,CASSLAGVGGNTIYF
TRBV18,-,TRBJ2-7,CASSPFSQASYEQYF
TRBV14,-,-,CASSPEARGAYEQYF
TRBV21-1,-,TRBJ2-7,CASSKVPPF
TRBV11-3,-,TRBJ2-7,CASSTGQLDEQYF
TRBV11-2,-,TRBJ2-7,CASSLNPSGPSSYEQYF
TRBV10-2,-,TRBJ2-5,CASSLSLETQYF
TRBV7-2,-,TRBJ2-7,CASSLGSLAVNYEQYF
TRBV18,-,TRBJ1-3,CASSLLDFNTIYF
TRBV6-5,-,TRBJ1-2,CASSYTGGWGYTF
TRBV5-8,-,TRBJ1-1,CASSFPRAGGTEAFF
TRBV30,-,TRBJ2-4,CAWSGGPAKNIQYF
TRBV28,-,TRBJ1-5,CASSFGGQPQHF
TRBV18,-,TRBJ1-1,CASSPPGTGGRGTEAFF
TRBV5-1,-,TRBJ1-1,CASHPGTGGTEAFF
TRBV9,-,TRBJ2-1,CASKEREGYNEQFF
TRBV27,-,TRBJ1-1,CASSRTVTEAFF
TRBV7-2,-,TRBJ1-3,CASSLVGSGNTIYF
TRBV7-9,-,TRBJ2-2,CASIPGLGPTGELFF
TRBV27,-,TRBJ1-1,CASSLWINREEAFF
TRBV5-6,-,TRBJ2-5,CASSLLGTVQETQYF
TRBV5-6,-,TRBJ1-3,CASRPTRGISGNTIYF
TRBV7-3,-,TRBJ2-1,CASSLLLVTPNEQFF
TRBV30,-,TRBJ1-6,CAWSVPQGSYNSPLHF
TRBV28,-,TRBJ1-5,CASSTGAGNQPQHF
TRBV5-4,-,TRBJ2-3,CASSLGASGSTDTQYF
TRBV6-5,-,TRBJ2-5,CASSYTGTTHQETQYF
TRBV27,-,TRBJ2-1,CASSLSESGGIDEQFF
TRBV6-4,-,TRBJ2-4,CASSDLDQRVKNIQYF
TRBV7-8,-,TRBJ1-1,CASSWGGSLTEAFF
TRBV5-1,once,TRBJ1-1,CASSSKRMGGSTEAFF
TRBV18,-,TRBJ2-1,CASSPFQGAEYNEQFF
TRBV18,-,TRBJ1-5,CASSPWDNSNQPQHF